These T cell receptor beta chains were read from a single sample in a study of blood T cell repertoires in COVID-19. Produced via immunoSEQ multiplex PCR; TCRdb's table is partial and in-frame only. There are roughly 500,000 clones in the sample; roughly nine tenths occur only once, and around 0.9% lies in the top ten. Sequenced sample: peripheral blood. The source of these receptors is a man between 18 and 35 years old with COVID-19, enrolled during active disease. The CDR3 runs from the conserved cysteine through the conserved F or W. Fields, in order: J gene, V gene, clone size, D gene, CDR3 DNA, CDR3 protein. A D gene is named only where the DNA matches it firmly. Where a row states a size, it is once, few, many or the class of an expanded clone; other rows omit it.

j_gene: TRBJ2-1
v_gene: TRBV11-3
abundance: -
d_gene: -
CDR3nt: TGTGCCAGCAGCTTAGAGGGTGGGGGACTGCTTGTTGGTGAGCAGTTCTTC
CDR3aa: CASSLEGGGLLVGEQFF

j_gene: TRBJ2-1
v_gene: TRBV19
abundance: -
d_gene: -
CDR3nt: TGTGCCAGTACCTCGACAGTGAGCTCCTACAATGAGCAGTTCTTC
CDR3aa: CASTSTVSSYNEQFF

j_gene: TRBJ2-2
v_gene: TRBV5-4
abundance: -
d_gene: -
CDR3nt: TGTGCCAGCAGCTTCCTAGTGGTCGGGGAGCTGTTTTTT
CDR3aa: CASSFLVVGELFF

j_gene: TRBJ1-6
v_gene: TRBV21-1
abundance: -
d_gene: -
CDR3nt: TGTGCCAGTCAAGGACAGGGGGCTTCACCCCTCCACTTT
CDR3aa: CASQGQGASPLHF

j_gene: TRBJ2-7
v_gene: TRBV6-1
abundance: few
d_gene: -
CDR3nt: TGTGCCAGCAGTGAAGAGACGTTTCGGAGTTTC
CDR3aa: CASSEETFRSF

j_gene: TRBJ1-3
v_gene: TRBV7-9
abundance: -
d_gene: -
CDR3nt: TGTGCCAGCAGCTTAAGTAGCAGCTCTGGAAACACCATATATTTT
CDR3aa: CASSLSSSSGNTIYF

j_gene: TRBJ2-7
v_gene: TRBV7-9
abundance: -
d_gene: TRBD1
CDR3nt: TGTGCCAGCAGCTTGCGGACAGGGAATACCTACGAGCAGTACTTC
CDR3aa: CASSLRTGNTYEQYF

j_gene: TRBJ2-5
v_gene: TRBV2
abundance: -
d_gene: -
CDR3nt: TGTGCCAGCAGTGAAACGCTTGGAGGGAAAGAGACCCAGTACTTC
CDR3aa: CASSETLGGKETQYF

j_gene: TRBJ2-7
v_gene: TRBV7-9
abundance: -
d_gene: TRBD2
CDR3nt: TGTGCCAGCAGCTTCGAAACTAGCGGCTACGAGCAGTACTTC
CDR3aa: CASSFETSGYEQYF

j_gene: TRBJ2-7
v_gene: TRBV10-2
abundance: -
d_gene: TRBD2
CDR3nt: TGCGCCAGCAGTGAGTGGACTAGCGGCATCTACGAGCAGTACTTC
CDR3aa: CASSEWTSGIYEQYF

j_gene: TRBJ2-7
v_gene: TRBV27
abundance: once
d_gene: TRBD2
CDR3nt: TGTGCCAGCAGCCATTTATGGCTAGCGGGTATCTCCTACGAGCAGTACTTC
CDR3aa: CASSHLWLAGISYEQYF

j_gene: TRBJ2-7
v_gene: TRBV29-1
abundance: -
d_gene: TRBD1
CDR3nt: TGCAGCGCTAGACAGGGCTACGAGCAGTACTTC
CDR3aa: CSARQGYEQYF

j_gene: TRBJ2-1
v_gene: TRBV11-3
abundance: -
d_gene: TRBD1
CDR3nt: TGTGCCAGCAGCTTACGGGACAGGGCTTCGGATGAGCAGTTCTTC
CDR3aa: CASSLRDRASDEQFF

j_gene: TRBJ2-7
v_gene: TRBV6-6
abundance: -
d_gene: TRBD2
CDR3nt: TGTGCCAGCAGTTACGGGGGGGGAGTTTCCTACGAGCAGTACTTC
CDR3aa: CASSYGGGVSYEQYF

j_gene: TRBJ2-3
v_gene: TRBV2
abundance: -
d_gene: TRBD2
CDR3nt: TGTGCCAGCAGTGGTTTAGCGGGAGGCAGCACAGATACGCAGTATTTT
CDR3aa: CASSGLAGGSTDTQYF

j_gene: TRBJ1-5
v_gene: TRBV7-6
abundance: -
d_gene: -
CDR3nt: TGTGCCAGCAGCTTCTCCAGCAATCAGCCCCAGCATTTT
CDR3aa: CASSFSSNQPQHF

j_gene: TRBJ2-1
v_gene: TRBV5-4
abundance: -
d_gene: -
CDR3nt: TGTGCCAGCAGCTTCACGCGACTCAGCAATGAGCAGTTCTTC
CDR3aa: CASSFTRLSNEQFF

j_gene: TRBJ1-1
v_gene: TRBV3-1/TRBV3-2
abundance: once
d_gene: TRBD1
CDR3nt: TGTGCCAGCAGACTAGGGACAGGCAACACTGAAGCTTTCTTT
CDR3aa: CASRLGTGNTEAFF

j_gene: TRBJ2-1
v_gene: TRBV4-1
abundance: few
d_gene: TRBD2
CDR3nt: TGCGCCAGCTTGCGGTTAGCGGGGACTGGTGAGCAGTTCTTC
CDR3aa: CASLRLAGTGEQFF

j_gene: TRBJ1-5
v_gene: TRBV6-5
abundance: -
d_gene: TRBD1
CDR3nt: TGTGCCAGCAGAGGGGGCTATCAGCCCCAGCATTTT
CDR3aa: CASRGGYQPQHF

j_gene: TRBJ1-2
v_gene: TRBV3-1/TRBV3-2
abundance: -
d_gene: -
CDR3nt: TGTGCCAGCAGACCCCTAAGGGGAGGCTATGGCTACACCTTC
CDR3aa: CASRPLRGGYGYTF

j_gene: TRBJ2-2
v_gene: TRBV19
abundance: once
d_gene: TRBD2
CDR3nt: TGTGCCAGTAGTACACTAGCGGGAGGGCCAGTCGGGGAGCTGTTTTTT
CDR3aa: CASSTLAGGPVGELFF

j_gene: TRBJ2-1
v_gene: TRBV12-3/TRBV12-4
abundance: -
d_gene: -
CDR3nt: TGTGCCAGCAGCCAGGGAGGGGGTGAGCAGTTCTTC
CDR3aa: CASSQGGGEQFF

j_gene: TRBJ2-2
v_gene: TRBV5-5
abundance: -
d_gene: TRBD1
CDR3nt: TGTGCCAGCAGCTTGGCCACAGGGGGGAACACCGGGGAGCTGTTTTTT
CDR3aa: CASSLATGGNTGELFF

j_gene: TRBJ1-4
v_gene: TRBV2
abundance: -
d_gene: -
CDR3nt: TGTGCCAGCAGGCAGGGTACAGCAACTAATGAAAAACTGTTTTTT
CDR3aa: CASRQGTATNEKLFF

j_gene: TRBJ1-6
v_gene: TRBV2
abundance: -
d_gene: TRBD1
CDR3nt: TGTGCCAAGAGTCCCGGACAGGGTTATAATTCACCCCTCCACTTT
CDR3aa: CAKSPGQGYNSPLHF

j_gene: TRBJ2-3
v_gene: TRBV2
abundance: -
d_gene: TRBD2
CDR3nt: TGTGCCAGCATAAGGGCGGGGGGCCCGGAGAAAGATACGCAGTATTTT
CDR3aa: CASIRAGGPEKDTQYF

j_gene: TRBJ2-7
v_gene: TRBV5-1
abundance: few
d_gene: TRBD2
CDR3nt: TGCGCCAGCAGCTTGGCGCCGGGACTAGCGGGGGCCTACGAGCAGTACTTC
CDR3aa: CASSLAPGLAGAYEQYF

j_gene: TRBJ2-1
v_gene: TRBV7-8
abundance: -
d_gene: TRBD2
CDR3nt: TGTGCCAGCAGCGAGGAGGCTAGCGGGGCCTTGGAGCAGTTCTTC
CDR3aa: CASSEEASGALEQFF

j_gene: TRBJ2-1
v_gene: TRBV19
abundance: -
d_gene: -
CDR3nt: TGTGCCAGTAGTCTGCCCGGGGTCAATGAGCAGTTCTTC
CDR3aa: CASSLPGVNEQFF

j_gene: TRBJ2-1
v_gene: TRBV5-1
abundance: -
d_gene: -
CDR3nt: TGCGCCAGCAGCTTGGGTCAGGGCCCCTACAATGAGCAGTTCTTC
CDR3aa: CASSLGQGPYNEQFF

j_gene: TRBJ1-1
v_gene: TRBV7-3
abundance: -
d_gene: TRBD1
CDR3nt: TGTGCCAGCAGCCGCGACAGGGGGAAGAGCACTGAAGCTTTCTTT
CDR3aa: CASSRDRGKSTEAFF

j_gene: TRBJ2-1
v_gene: TRBV7-3
abundance: -
d_gene: -
CDR3nt: TGTGCCAGCAGCTCCGGACTATACAATGAGCAGTTCTTC
CDR3aa: CASSSGLYNEQFF

j_gene: TRBJ2-5
v_gene: TRBV5-6
abundance: -
d_gene: -
CDR3nt: TGTGCCAGCAGCTTGGGGCTAGCCCAGGAGACCCAGTACTTC
CDR3aa: CASSLGLAQETQYF

j_gene: TRBJ2-5
v_gene: TRBV5-1
abundance: once
d_gene: -
CDR3nt: TGCGCCAGCAGATTGGGCGGAGGGGGCGAGGAGACCCAGTACTTC
CDR3aa: CASRLGGGGEETQYF

j_gene: TRBJ2-5
v_gene: TRBV5-1
abundance: -
d_gene: TRBD2
CDR3nt: TGCGCCAGCAGTCCTACTAGCGGGGGCCCAGAGGGGACCCAGTACTTC
CDR3aa: CASSPTSGGPEGTQYF

j_gene: TRBJ2-3
v_gene: TRBV11-1
abundance: -
d_gene: -
CDR3nt: TGTGCCAGCAGCTTGCACAGCCCTGGCGGAGGTGATACGCAGTATTTT
CDR3aa: CASSLHSPGGGDTQYF

j_gene: TRBJ2-2
v_gene: TRBV19
abundance: few
d_gene: TRBD1
CDR3nt: TGTGCCAGTAGTATAAACAGGGGGCGGAACACCGGGGAGCTGTTTTTT
CDR3aa: CASSINRGRNTGELFF

j_gene: TRBJ2-7
v_gene: TRBV19
abundance: -
d_gene: TRBD1
CDR3nt: TGTGCCAGTAGAGGGGGCTGGATGTACGAGCAGTACTTC
CDR3aa: CASRGGWMYEQYF

j_gene: TRBJ2-7
v_gene: TRBV7-8
abundance: once
d_gene: TRBD2
CDR3nt: TGTGCCAGCAGCCCGAATCGACTAGCGGGGGGTTACGAGCAGTACTTC
CDR3aa: CASSPNRLAGGYEQYF

j_gene: TRBJ2-5
v_gene: TRBV7-6
abundance: -
d_gene: TRBD2
CDR3nt: TGTGCCAGCAGCTTACAGACTAGCGGGATACCTGGGGCCCAGTACTTC
CDR3aa: CASSLQTSGIPGAQYF

j_gene: TRBJ2-7
v_gene: TRBV5-4
abundance: once
d_gene: TRBD1
CDR3nt: TGTGCCAGCGCTGACAGGGCCAGCTCCTACGAGCAGTACTTC
CDR3aa: CASADRASSYEQYF

j_gene: TRBJ1-5
v_gene: TRBV2
abundance: many
d_gene: TRBD1
CDR3nt: TGTGCCAGCATGGACAGGGTCGATCAGCCCCAGCATTTT
CDR3aa: CASMDRVDQPQHF

j_gene: TRBJ2-1
v_gene: TRBV2
abundance: -
d_gene: -
CDR3nt: TGTGCCAGCAGTTCGACAGTTCGCAATGAGCAGTTCTTC
CDR3aa: CASSSTVRNEQFF

j_gene: TRBJ2-2
v_gene: TRBV7-9
abundance: -
d_gene: -
CDR3nt: TGTGCCAGCAGCTTAGATCGGACAGCGAACACCGGGGAGCTGTTTTTT
CDR3aa: CASSLDRTANTGELFF

j_gene: TRBJ1-6
v_gene: TRBV5-6
abundance: -
d_gene: -
CDR3nt: TGTGCCAGCAGCTTGGGGGTAGCTGTTAATTCACCCCTCCACTTT
CDR3aa: CASSLGVAVNSPLHF

j_gene: TRBJ2-7
v_gene: TRBV29-1
abundance: -
d_gene: TRBD2
CDR3nt: TGCAGCGTTGAACTTCTGTTTGATGGTAGCGGGGATTTAAGCTACGAGCAGTACTTC
CDR3aa: CSVELLFDGSGDLSYEQYF

j_gene: TRBJ2-2
v_gene: TRBV4-1
abundance: -
d_gene: -
CDR3nt: TGCGCCAGCAGCCAAGAAGGACAAAACACCGGGGAGCTGTTTTTT
CDR3aa: CASSQEGQNTGELFF

j_gene: TRBJ2-2
v_gene: TRBV11-2
abundance: once
d_gene: -
CDR3nt: TGTGCCAGCAGCCCTGACAGGAACACCGGGGAGCTGTTTTTT
CDR3aa: CASSPDRNTGELFF

j_gene: TRBJ1-6
v_gene: TRBV4-1
abundance: -
d_gene: -
CDR3nt: TGCGCCAGCAGCCAGACAGAACCACAGGGAGTTGATAATTCACCCCTCCACTTT
CDR3aa: CASSQTEPQGVDNSPLHF

j_gene: TRBJ2-7
v_gene: TRBV5-1
abundance: -
d_gene: TRBD2
CDR3nt: TGCGCCAGCAGCTTGGTACGGGGAGGGAGATACGAGCAGTACTTC
CDR3aa: CASSLVRGGRYEQYF

j_gene: TRBJ2-3
v_gene: TRBV28
abundance: -
d_gene: -
CDR3nt: TGTGCCAGCAGCTTAAGCGGAACAGATACGCAGTATTTT
CDR3aa: CASSLSGTDTQYF

j_gene: TRBJ2-2
v_gene: TRBV7-2
abundance: -
d_gene: TRBD2
CDR3nt: TGTGCCAGCAGCAGTAGCGGGAGGGCCACCGGGGAGCTGTTTTTT
CDR3aa: CASSSSGRATGELFF

j_gene: TRBJ2-7
v_gene: TRBV4-1
abundance: -
d_gene: -
CDR3nt: TGCGCCAGCAGCCAGACCTCCGGGGGCTACGAGCAGTACTTC
CDR3aa: CASSQTSGGYEQYF

j_gene: TRBJ1-6
v_gene: TRBV5-1
abundance: -
d_gene: TRBD1
CDR3nt: TGCGCCAGCAGCGCGGGACAGGGGGATTCACCCCTCCACTTT
CDR3aa: CASSAGQGDSPLHF

j_gene: TRBJ1-1
v_gene: TRBV2
abundance: -
d_gene: -
CDR3nt: TGTGCCAGCAGTGGTGGCAGAACGGCTTTCTTT
CDR3aa: CASSGGRTAFF

j_gene: TRBJ2-3
v_gene: TRBV6-5
abundance: -
d_gene: -
CDR3nt: TGTGCCAGCGGCGGAGATACGCAGTATTTT
CDR3aa: CASGGDTQYF